This T cell receptor beta chain was recorded in a study of T cells after posttransplantation cyclophosphamide. Assay used: immunoSEQ multiplex PCR; TCRdb lists only in-frame clones, some missing. In the table there are around 17,000 clones, less than 85% of which are singletons. The CDR3 loop spans 19 amino acids. CDR1 is LGHNA, CDR2 YNFKEQ, per germline. On this clone itself: Its antigen is currently unknown. The junction departs from the called germline gene at one end, perhaps through a read error.

Whole-study results and caveats: Skin or GI-infiltrating T cells shared few TRB sequences with blood.

Sampled 1 year posttransplant, controls received myeloablative marrow transplants, methotrexate and a calcineurin inhibitor. Sample: PBMCs, taken after allogeneic stem cell transplant with calcineurin inhibitor and methotrexate. The TCR sequence derives from a female patient between 18 and 30 years old who received an allogeneic stem cell transplant from an unrelated donor, was CMV-positive, and had acute and chronic GVHD. The graft donor may have contributed some T cells. This sequence joins TRBV4-2 and TRBJ1-2, with D uncertain. The DNA for the CDR3 is TGTGCCAGCAGCCAAGATACCAGAACAGCCCAGCGGGCTAACTATGACTACACCTTC. Residues: CASSQDTRTAQRANYDYTF.